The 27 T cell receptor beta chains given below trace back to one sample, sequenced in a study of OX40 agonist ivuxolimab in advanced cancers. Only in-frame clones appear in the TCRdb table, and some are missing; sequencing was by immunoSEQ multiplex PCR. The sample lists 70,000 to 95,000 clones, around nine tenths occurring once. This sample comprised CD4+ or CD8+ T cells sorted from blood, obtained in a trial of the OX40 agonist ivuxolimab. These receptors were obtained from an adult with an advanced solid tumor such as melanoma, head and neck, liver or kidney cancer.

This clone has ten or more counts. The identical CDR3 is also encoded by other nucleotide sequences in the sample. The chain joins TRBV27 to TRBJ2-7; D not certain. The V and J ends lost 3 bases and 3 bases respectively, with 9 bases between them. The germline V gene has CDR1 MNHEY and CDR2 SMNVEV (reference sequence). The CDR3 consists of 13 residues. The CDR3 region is CASSFPESYEQYF. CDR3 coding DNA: TGTGCCAGCAGTTTCCCCGAGAGCTACGAGCAGTACTTC.

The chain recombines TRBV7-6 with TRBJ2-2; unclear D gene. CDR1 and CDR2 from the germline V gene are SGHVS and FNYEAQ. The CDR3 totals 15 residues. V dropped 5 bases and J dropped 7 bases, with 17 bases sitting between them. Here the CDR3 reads CASSPRGSSDGELFF. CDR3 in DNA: TGTGCCAGCAGCCCCCGTGGTAGTTCCGACGGGGAGCTGTTTTTT.

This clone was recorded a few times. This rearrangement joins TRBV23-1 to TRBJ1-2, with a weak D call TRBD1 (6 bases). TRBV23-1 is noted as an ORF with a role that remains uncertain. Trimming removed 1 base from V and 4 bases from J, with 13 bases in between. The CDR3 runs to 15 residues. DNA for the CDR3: TGCGCCAGCAGTCAATACTATGAGGGGGTCTATGGCTACACCTTC. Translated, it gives CASSQYYEGVYGYTF.

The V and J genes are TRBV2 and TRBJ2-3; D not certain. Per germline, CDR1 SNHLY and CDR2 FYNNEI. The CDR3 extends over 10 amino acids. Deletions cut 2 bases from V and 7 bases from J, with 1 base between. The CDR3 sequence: CASSEYTQYF. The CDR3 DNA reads TGTGCCAGCAGTGAATATACGCAGTATTTT.

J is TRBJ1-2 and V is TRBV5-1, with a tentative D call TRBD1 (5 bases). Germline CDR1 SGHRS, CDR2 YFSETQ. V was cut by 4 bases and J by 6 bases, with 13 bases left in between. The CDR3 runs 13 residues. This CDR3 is CASSGGTSDGYTF. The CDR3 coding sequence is TGCGCCAGCAGCGGGGGGACCTCGGATGGCTACACCTTC.

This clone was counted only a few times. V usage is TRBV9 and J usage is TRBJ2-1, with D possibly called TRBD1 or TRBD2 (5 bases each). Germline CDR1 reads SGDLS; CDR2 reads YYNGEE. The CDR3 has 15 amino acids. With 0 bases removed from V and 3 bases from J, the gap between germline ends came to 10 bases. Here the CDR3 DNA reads TGTGCCAGCAGCGTAGACGGGGCTTACTACAATGAGCAGTTCTTC. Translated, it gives CASSVDGAYYNEQFF.

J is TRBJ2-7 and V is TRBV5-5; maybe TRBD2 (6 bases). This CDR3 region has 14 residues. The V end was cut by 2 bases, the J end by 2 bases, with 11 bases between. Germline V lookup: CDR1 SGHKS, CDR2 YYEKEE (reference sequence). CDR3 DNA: TGTGCCAGCAGCTTAACCCGCGGGGCCTACGAGCAGTACTTC. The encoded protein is CASSLTRGAYEQYF.

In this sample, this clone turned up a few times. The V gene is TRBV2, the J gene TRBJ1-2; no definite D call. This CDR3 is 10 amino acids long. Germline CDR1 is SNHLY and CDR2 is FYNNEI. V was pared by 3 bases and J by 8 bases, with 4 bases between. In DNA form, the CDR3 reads TGTGCCAGCAGTGATTGGGGCTACACCTTC. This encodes CASSDWGYTF.

CDR3 sequence (DNA): TGTGCCAGCAGCCCGGGGACTAGCGGAGATACGCAGTATTTT. As protein: CASSPGTSGDTQYF. The chain employs TRBV9 and TRBJ2-3, with TRBD2 matching over 11 bases. V lost 4 bases and J lost 5; bases outside the gene matches: 3. Germline CDR1 SGDLS, CDR2 YYNGEE. The CDR3 consists of 14 residues.

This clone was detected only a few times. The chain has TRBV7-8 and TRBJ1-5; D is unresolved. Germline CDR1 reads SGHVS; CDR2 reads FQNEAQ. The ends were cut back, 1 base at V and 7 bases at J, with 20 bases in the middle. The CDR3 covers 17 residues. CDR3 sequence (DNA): TGTGCCAGCAGCTTAGTCGGTGGCGGTCTTGAGAGGCAGCCCCAGCATTTT. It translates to CASSLVGGGLERQPQHF. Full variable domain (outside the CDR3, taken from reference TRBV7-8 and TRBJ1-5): GAGVSQSPRYKVAKRGQDVALRCDPISGHVSLFWYQQALGQGPEFLTYFQNEAQLDKSGLPSDRFFAERPEGSVSTLKIQRTQQEDSAVYLCASSLVGGGLERQPQHFGDGTRLSIL.

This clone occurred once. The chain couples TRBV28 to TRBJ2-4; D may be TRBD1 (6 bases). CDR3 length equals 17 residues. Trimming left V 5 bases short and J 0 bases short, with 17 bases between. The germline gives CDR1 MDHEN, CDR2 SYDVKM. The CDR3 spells CASSSTGTRLAKNIQYF. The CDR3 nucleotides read TGTGCCAGCAGTAGTACCGGGACAAGACTAGCCAAAAACATTCAGTACTTC.

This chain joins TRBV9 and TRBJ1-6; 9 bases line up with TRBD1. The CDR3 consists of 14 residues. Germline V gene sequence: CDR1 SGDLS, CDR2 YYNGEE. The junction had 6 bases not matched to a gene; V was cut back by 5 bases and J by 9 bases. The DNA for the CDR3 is TGTGCCAGCAGACAGGGGGCGAGTGGTTCACCCCTCCACTTT. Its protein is CASRQGASGSPLHF.

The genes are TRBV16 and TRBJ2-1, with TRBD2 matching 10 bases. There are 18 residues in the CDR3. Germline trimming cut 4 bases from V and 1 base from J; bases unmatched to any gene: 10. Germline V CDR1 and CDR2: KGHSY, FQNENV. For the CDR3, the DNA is TGTGCCAGCAGCCTCTCCGGGACTAGCGCTTCTTCCTACAATGAGCAGTTCTTC. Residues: CASSLSGTSASSYNEQFF.

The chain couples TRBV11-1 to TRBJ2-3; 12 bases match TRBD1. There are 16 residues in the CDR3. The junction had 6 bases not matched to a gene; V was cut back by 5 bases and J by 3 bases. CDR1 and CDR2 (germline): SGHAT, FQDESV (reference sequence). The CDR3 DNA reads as TGTGCCAGCAGCCCGGGGACAGGGGGCTGGACAGATACGCAGTATTTT. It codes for CASSPGTGGWTDTQYF.

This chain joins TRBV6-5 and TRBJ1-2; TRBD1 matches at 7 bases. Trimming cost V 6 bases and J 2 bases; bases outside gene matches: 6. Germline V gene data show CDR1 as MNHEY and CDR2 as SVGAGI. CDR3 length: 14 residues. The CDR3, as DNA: TGTGCCAGCAGCTACGGGACAGCCAACTATGGCTACACCTTC. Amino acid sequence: CASSYGTANYGYTF.

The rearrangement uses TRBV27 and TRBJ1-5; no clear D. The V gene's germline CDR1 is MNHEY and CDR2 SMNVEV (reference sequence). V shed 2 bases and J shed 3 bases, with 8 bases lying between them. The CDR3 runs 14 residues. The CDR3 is CASSLGQSNQPQHF. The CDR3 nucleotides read TGTGCCAGCAGTTTAGGTCAGTCCAATCAGCCCCAGCATTTT.

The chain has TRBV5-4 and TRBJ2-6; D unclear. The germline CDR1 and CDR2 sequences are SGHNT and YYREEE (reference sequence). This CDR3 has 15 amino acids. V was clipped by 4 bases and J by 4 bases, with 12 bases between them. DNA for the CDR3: TGTGCCAGCAGCCCCTCCTTGACCGGGGCCAACGTCCTGACTTTC. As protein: CASSPSLTGANVLTF.

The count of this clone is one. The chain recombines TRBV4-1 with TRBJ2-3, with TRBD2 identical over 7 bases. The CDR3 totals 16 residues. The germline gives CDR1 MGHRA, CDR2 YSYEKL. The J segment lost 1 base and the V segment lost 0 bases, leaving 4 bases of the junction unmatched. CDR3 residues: CASSQDRSGGTDTQYF. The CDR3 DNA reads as TGCGCCAGCAGCCAAGATAGGAGCGGGGGCACAGATACGCAGTATTTT.

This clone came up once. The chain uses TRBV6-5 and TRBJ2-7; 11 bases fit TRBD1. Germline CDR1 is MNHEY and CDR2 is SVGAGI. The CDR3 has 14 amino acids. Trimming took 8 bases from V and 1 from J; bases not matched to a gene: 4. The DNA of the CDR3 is TGTGCCAGCTCTGGGACAGGGGGATCCTACGAGCAGTACTTC. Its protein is CASSGTGGSYEQYF.

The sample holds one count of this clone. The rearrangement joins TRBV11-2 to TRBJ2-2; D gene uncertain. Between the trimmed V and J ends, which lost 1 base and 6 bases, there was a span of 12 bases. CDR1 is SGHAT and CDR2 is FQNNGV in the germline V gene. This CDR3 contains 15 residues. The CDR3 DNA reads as TGTGCCAGCAGCTTAGGGACCCTGATGGCCGGGGAGCTGTTTTTT. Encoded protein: CASSLGTLMAGELFF.

CDR3 amino acids: CASSHRTDNEQFF. The CDR3 DNA is TGTGCCAGCTCACACAGGACAGACAATGAGCAGTTCTTC. This chain joins TRBV18 and TRBJ2-1, with D maybe TRBD1 (6 bases). Trimming took 4 bases from V and 5 from J, leaving 9 bases between them. Per the germline V gene, CDR1 is KGHSH and CDR2 is LQKENI. CDR3 length: 13 residues. Supplemented by reference TRBV18 and TRBJ2-1, the full variable domain reads NAGVMQNPRHLVRRRGQEARLRCSPMKGHSHVYWYRQLPEEGLKFMVYLQKENIIDESGMPKERFSAEFPKEGPSILRIQQVVRGDSAAYFCASSHRTDNEQFFGPGTRLTVL.

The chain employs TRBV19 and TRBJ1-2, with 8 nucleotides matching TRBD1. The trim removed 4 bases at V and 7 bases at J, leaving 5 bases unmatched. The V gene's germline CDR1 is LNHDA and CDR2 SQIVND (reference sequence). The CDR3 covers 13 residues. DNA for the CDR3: TGTGCCAGTAGTACCAGGGGGCCAAGTGGCTACACCTTC. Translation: CASSTRGPSGYTF.

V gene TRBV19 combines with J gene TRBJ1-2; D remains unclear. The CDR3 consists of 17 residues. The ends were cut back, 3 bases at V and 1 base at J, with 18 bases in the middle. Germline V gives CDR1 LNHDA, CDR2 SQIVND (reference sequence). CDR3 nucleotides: TGTGCCAGTAGTATTCCTCCGGGTGAAACTGTTAACTATGGCTACACCTTC. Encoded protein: CASSIPPGETVNYGYTF.

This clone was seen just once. The CDR3 region has the DNA TGTGCCAGCAGTGAGACAGGGGGGGACAATCAGCCCCAGCATTTT. Residues: CASSETGGDNQPQHF. This chain joins TRBV2 and TRBJ1-5, with 9 bases aligning to TRBD1. The junction had 3 bases not matched to a gene; V was cut back by 3 bases and J by 3 bases. The germline gives CDR1 SNHLY, CDR2 FYNNEI. The CDR3 sequence is 15 residues long. Drawing the rest from reference TRBV2 and TRBJ1-5, the complete variable domain is EPEVTQTPSHQVTQMGQEVILRCVPISNHLYFYWYRQILGQKVEFLVSFYNNEISEKSEIFDDQFSVERPDGSNFTLKIRSTKLEDSAMYFCASSETGGDNQPQHFGDGTRLSIL.

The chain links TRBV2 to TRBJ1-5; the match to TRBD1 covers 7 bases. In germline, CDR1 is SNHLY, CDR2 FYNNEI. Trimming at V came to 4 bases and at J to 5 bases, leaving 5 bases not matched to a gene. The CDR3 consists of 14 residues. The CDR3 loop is CASSGQGNDQPQHF. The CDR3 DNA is TGTGCCAGCAGTGGACAGGGAAACGATCAGCCCCAGCATTTT.

DNA for the CDR3: TGTGCCAGCAGCCCCCCTGCTAGCGGGGGATTAAGCTCCTACAATGAGCAGTTCTTC. Translating gives CASSPPASGGLSSYNEQFF. The chain links TRBV7-9 to TRBJ2-1, with 10 bases lining up with TRBD2. The CDR3 is 19 residues long. Germline lookup yields CDR1 SEHNR and CDR2 FQNEAQ (reference sequence). V lost 5 bases, J lost 0 bases, and 13 bases stayed unmatched.

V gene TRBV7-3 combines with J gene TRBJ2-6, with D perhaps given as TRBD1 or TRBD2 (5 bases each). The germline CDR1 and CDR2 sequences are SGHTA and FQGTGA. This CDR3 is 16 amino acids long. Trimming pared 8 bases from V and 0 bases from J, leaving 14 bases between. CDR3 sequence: CASWPGRSSGANVLTF. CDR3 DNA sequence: TGTGCCAGCTGGCCGGGACGCAGCTCTGGGGCCAACGTCCTGACTTTC.